This TCR beta chain was sequenced during a study of prognosis after radiotherapy for stage I lung cancer. Genomic DNA yielded TCR beta CDR3, amplified by two-round multiplex PCR. TRBV and TRBJ genes each had their own specific primers in first-round PCR. TCRdb re-called the multiplex PCR reads through MiXCR, storing one row per CDR3 protein. The sample consists of 25,000 to 35,000 distinct CDR3 sequences, around 48% of them appearing once. The CDR3 sequence is 16 residues long. In germline, CDR1 is MNHEY, CDR2 SVGEGT. About this clonotype itself: The junction departs from germline at one end; a sequencing error may be responsible.

This chain joins TRBV6-2 or TRBV6-3 and TRBJ1-5, with TRBD1 matching over 12 bases. The sample was PBMCs, taken before or after stereotactic body radiation therapy (not recorded which). This TCR was recovered from a donor of 50 years or more with non-small cell lung cancer. CDR3 sequence reads: CASSAGDRGQNQHQHF. CDR3 nucleotide sequence: TGTGCTAGCAGTGCCGGGGACAGGGGGCAAAATCAGCACCAGCATTTT.